Below, 21 T cell receptor beta chains from the same sample are listed, as sequenced in a study of shared clonotypes between healthy human individuals. Sequencing was performed with immunoSEQ multiplex PCR; in TCRdb, only in-frame clones are kept and a portion is missing. The table has approximately 2.1 million clones, 90% to 95% seen once; the top ten hold 0.39%. Sequenced input: naive CD4+ T cells from PBMCs. Subset of the sample: CD45RA+ positively selected. The receptor set was obtained from a man aged 18 to 29 in good health. Some clones in this sample may be carry-over from other donors' samples.

CDR3 loop: CAWSVKRGADFVKNIQYF. In nucleotides, the CDR3 is TGTGCCTGGAGTGTTAAACGGGGGGCCGACTTCGTCAAAAACATTCAGTACTTC. The J gene is TRBJ2-4, the V gene TRBV30; D is perhaps TRBD2 (7 bases). Germline CDR1 and CDR2: GTSNPN and SVGIG (reference sequence). The CDR3 runs to 18 residues. V lost 0 bases, J lost 3 bases, and 21 bases lay in between.

This clone was observed once. The identical CDR3 is also encoded by other nucleotide sequences in the sample. The chain uses TRBV2 and TRBJ1-5; D gene unclear. Germline CDR1 is SNHLY and CDR2 is FYNNEI. V dropped 4 bases and J dropped 5 bases, with 3 bases sitting between them. The length of the CDR3 is 11 residues. CDR3: CASSGDQPQHF. The CDR3 DNA follows: TGTGCCAGCAGTGGAGATCAGCCCCAGCATTTT. The whole variable domain, remainder taken from reference TRBV2 and TRBJ1-5, is EPEVTQTPSHQVTQMGQEVILRCVPISNHLYFYWYRQILGQKVEFLVSFYNNEISEKSEIFDDQFSVERPDGSNFTLKIRSTKLEDSAMYFCASSGDQPQHFGDGTRLSIL.

This chain joins TRBV6-1 and TRBJ1-3, with 9 bases matching TRBD1. The CDR3 runs to 15 residues. Trimming removed 5 bases from V and 0 bases from J; junction bases left unmatched: 2. Germline lookup yields CDR1 MNHNS and CDR2 SASEGT. The CDR3 bases are TGTGCCAGCAGTAGGACAGGGGACTCTGGAAACACCATATATTTT. It is translated as CASSRTGDSGNTIYF.

The V call is TRBV7-9, the J call TRBJ2-5; 9 positions agree with TRBD2. Germline V CDR1 and CDR2: SEHNR, FQNEAQ (reference sequence). The V segment lost 5 bases and the J segment 9 bases; nucleotides outside the gene matches: 13. CDR3 length: 15 amino acids. In DNA form, the CDR3 reads TGTGCCAGCAGCGGAGGACTAGCGCTAGACCAGGCCCAGTACTTC. Translating it yields CASSGGLALDQAQYF.

The chain joins TRBV6-5 to TRBJ2-3, with D hard to call. Germline V gives CDR1 MNHEY, CDR2 SVGAGI. The CDR3 is made up of 12 amino acids. Trimming took off 4 bases at V and 2 bases at J, with 4 bases between the two ends. The CDR3 region has the DNA TGTGCCAGCAGTTCCCCCACAGATACGCAGTATTTT. As protein: CASSSPTDTQYF.

This clone showed up many times. V usage is TRBV29-1 and J usage is TRBJ2-3; D is possibly TRBD1 (7 bases). The germline V gene encodes CDR1 SQVTM and CDR2 ANQGSEA. The CDR3 extends over 15 amino acids. Trimming shortened V by 6 bases and J by 2 bases, and 18 bases separated the two germline ends. This chain's CDR3 is CSVPRGAANTDTQYF. In DNA form, the CDR3 reads TGCAGCGTCCCCAGGGGGGCGGCCAACACAGATACGCAGTATTTT.

V and J are TRBV27 and TRBJ1-1, with D unclear. This CDR3 comprises 12 residues. The germline V gene encodes CDR1 MNHEY and CDR2 SMNVEV (reference sequence). With 7 bases removed from V and 9 bases from J, the gap between germline ends came to 15 bases. The CDR3: CASTSRPGQAFF. Here the CDR3 DNA reads TGTGCCAGCACCTCCAGACCCGGACAAGCTTTCTTT.

The chain recombines TRBV7-3 with TRBJ2-3; 11 bases align to TRBD2. This CDR3 comprises 16 residues. The ends lost 6 bases at V and 4 bases at J; junction bases unmatched: 9. Looked up from germline, CDR1 is SGHTA and CDR2 is FQGTGA. This CDR3 reads CASSLAGGPGSDTQYF. As DNA, the CDR3 is TGTGCCAGCAGTTTAGCGGGAGGGCCCGGGTCAGATACGCAGTATTTT.

The gene calls are TRBV15 and TRBJ1-2; D is perhaps TRBD1 (5 bases). This CDR3 spans 16 amino acids. Deletions cut 0 bases from V and 4 bases from J, with 15 bases between. Germline CDR1 LNHNV, CDR2 YYDKDF (reference sequence). The CDR3 DNA reads TGTGCCACCAGCAGAGATACCTCGCGTCAGGGCTATGGCTACACCTTC. Protein product: CATSRDTSRQGYGYTF.

The J gene is TRBJ1-5, the V gene TRBV11-2; D ambiguous. Germline lookup yields CDR1 SGHAT and CDR2 FQNNGV. Trimming shortened V by 4 bases and J by 4 bases, and 5 bases separated the two germline ends. CDR3 length equals 12 residues. The CDR3, as DNA: TGTGCCAGCAGCTCAGAAAATCAGCCCCAGCATTTT. This encodes CASSSENQPQHF.

This rearrangement joins TRBV19 to TRBJ1-5; the match to TRBD1 covers 7 bases. The CDR3 loop spans 17 amino acids. The V gene's germline CDR1 is LNHDA and CDR2 SQIVND (reference sequence). J gave up 2 bases and V 7 bases, and 14 bases lay outside the gene matches. This CDR3 reads CASTTGAGDYRNQPQHF. CDR3 coding DNA: TGTGCCAGTACTACAGGGGCAGGGGATTATCGCAATCAGCCCCAGCATTTT.

The chain combines TRBV4-1 with TRBJ1-2, with D unclear. This CDR3 spans 16 amino acids. V was shortened by 5 bases and J by 3 bases, with 19 bases between the two germline ends. CDR1 MGHRA and CDR2 YSYEKL come from the germline V gene. CDR3 sequence: CASSDPKRAIDYGYTF. The CDR3 nucleotides read TGCGCCAGCAGCGACCCCAAAAGGGCAATAGACTATGGCTACACCTTC.

This rearrangement joins TRBV30 to TRBJ2-1; possibly TRBD2 for D (5 bases). Between the trimmed V and J ends, which lost 0 bases and 9 bases, there was a span of 12 bases. There are 13 residues in the CDR3. The germline CDR1 and CDR2 sequences are GTSNPN and SVGIG (reference sequence). Here the CDR3 DNA reads TGTGCCTGGAGTGTAGCGGTTGGGGTTGAGCAGTTCTTC. As protein: CAWSVAVGVEQFF.

The rearrangement joins TRBV6-1 to TRBJ1-5; D is uncertain. V gave up 2 bases and J gave up 0 bases, with 2 bases separating them. Germline lookup yields CDR1 MNHNS and CDR2 SASEGT. The CDR3 sequence is 13 residues long. The DNA for the CDR3 is TGTGCCAGCAGTGAATATAGCAATCAGCCCCAGCATTTT. This codes for CASSEYSNQPQHF.

This clone was detected only once. Other DNA sequences of this sample code for an identical CDR3. The chain links TRBV6-1 to TRBJ2-1; 9 bases map to TRBD2. From germline, CDR1 is MNHNS and CDR2 SASEGT. This CDR3 is 14 amino acids long. V trimming: 5 bases; J trimming: 4 bases; junction bases outside the gene matches: 3. The CDR3: CASSPSGAYNEQFF. The CDR3 DNA is TGTGCCAGCAGTCCTAGCGGGGCTTACAATGAGCAGTTCTTC.

The chain couples TRBV25-1 to TRBJ2-1, with 10 bases lining up with TRBD1. The germline V gene has CDR1 MGHDK and CDR2 SYGVNS. The V and J ends lost 8 bases and 9 bases, in that order; junction bases with no gene match: 7. The CDR3 is 13 amino acids. DNA of the CDR3: TGTGCCAGCGCGACAGGGGGCTTTGGTGAGCAGTTCTTC. It yields the protein CASATGGFGEQFF.

The chain carries TRBV19 and TRBJ2-1; TRBD2 matches 7 bases. CDR1 and CDR2 from the germline V gene are LNHDA and SQIVND (reference sequence). This CDR3 contains 13 residues. V lost 4 bases to trimming and J lost 6 bases; unmatched junction nucleotides: 3. The CDR3 DNA is TGTGCCAGTAGTAGCGGGAGAAGCAATGAGCAGTTCTTC. This codes for CASSSGRSNEQFF. Together with reference TRBV19 and TRBJ2-1, the CDR3 gives the full variable domain: DGGITQSPKYLFRKEGQNVTLSCEQNLNHDAMYWYRQDPGQGLRLIYYSQIVNDFQKGDIAEGYSVSREKKESFPLTVTSAQKNPTAFYLCASSSGRSNEQFFGPGTRLTVL.

A few counts support this clone. V is TRBV2 and J is TRBJ1-5, with D perhaps TRBD1 (6 bases). This CDR3 has 13 amino acids. With 7 bases removed from V and 7 bases from J, the gap between germline ends came to 14 bases. CDR1 SNHLY and CDR2 FYNNEI come from the germline V gene. The CDR3: CASTDEGGQPQHF. CDR3 coding DNA: TGTGCCAGCACCGACGAGGGGGGGCAGCCCCAGCATTTT. The whole variable domain, remainder taken from reference TRBV2 and TRBJ1-5, is EPEVTQTPSHQVTQMGQEVILRCVPISNHLYFYWYRQILGQKVEFLVSFYNNEISEKSEIFDDQFSVERPDGSNFTLKIRSTKLEDSAMYFCASTDEGGQPQHFGDGTRLSIL.

This clone was observed once. The chain combines TRBV28 with TRBJ2-7; 9 nucleotides line up with TRBD1. The J segment lost 6 bases and the V segment lost 2 bases, leaving 5 bases of the junction unmatched. Germline V gene data show CDR1 as MDHEN and CDR2 as SYDVKM. The CDR3 is 14 amino acids. The CDR3 loop is CASSLRGDRVEQYF. The CDR3 DNA reads as TGTGCCAGCAGTTTAAGGGGGGACAGGGTCGAGCAGTACTTC.

This chain connects TRBV18 to TRBJ2-2; TRBD2 might be the D (5 bases). Trimming removed 0 bases at V and 1 base at J, with 18 bases between. Germline CDR1 is KGHSH and CDR2 is LQKENI. CDR3 length: 19 amino acids. The CDR3, as DNA: TGTGCCAGCTCACCACCTCCCCTCTTCCCGGGAAAGAACACCGGGGAGCTGTTTTTT. It translates to CASSPPPLFPGKNTGELFF.

The CDR3 bases are TGCAGCGTCAATAGCGGGAGGGCCTTTCAGTTCTTC. It translates to CSVNSGRAFQFF. The chain recombines TRBV29-1 with TRBJ2-1; TRBD2 agrees at 11 bases. This CDR3 region has 12 residues. V trimming: 6 bases; J trimming: 13 bases; junction bases outside the gene matches: 8. Looked up from germline, CDR1 is SQVTM and CDR2 is ANQGSEA.